This T cell receptor (beta chain) was found in a study of shared clonotypes between healthy human individuals (dated by TCRdb to about 2020). For the wider study: Two women and a few men aged 18 to 49 years were included in the cohort. For each donor, CD4 naive and CD4 memory were each given three plates, CD8 naive was given two plates, and CD8 memory was given one plate. Leukapheresis yielded between about 0.94 and 8.9 billion PBMCs per donor. To increase sequencing depth and limit assay-specific biases, different laboratories used diverse techniques to prepare libraries and sequence TCR repertoires. The study deeply sequenced blood TCR repertoires of 5 or 6 healthy adults to estimate repertoire size and the extent of clonotype sharing between individuals. The paper as a whole reports these results and caveats: Clonotypes shared by all four sorted-subset donors showed higher generation probabilities than non-shared clonotypes. Naive subsets generally had larger estimated clonotype richness than memory subsets. The small number of donors limited the genetic and exposure-history diversity represented. Roughly 5% of naive CD4, roughly 3.5% of naive CD8, 2% to 2.5% of memory CD4, and more than 0.35% of memory CD8 clonotypes were shared across several donors. Based on pairwise subsampling, the degree of clonotype sharing among donors was expected to be affected by sequencing depth. Incomplete sequencing was indicated by rarefaction of sorted-subset datasets, despite the large sequencing depth. Sampling was limited to blood, and TCR repertoires in tissue likely differ from TCR repertoires in blood.

Trimming removed 0 bases from V and 9 bases from J, leaving 15 bases between the germline ends. The CDR3 goes from the cysteine to the phenylalanine over 15 residues. Solely the CDR3 DNA is kept, with 45 bases framed from the first base. The germline V gene specifies MNHNS as CDR1 and SASEGT as CDR2. Regarding this clone: Which antigen it targets is not known. It has no much larger one-base neighbor in the sample; base qualities were not kept.

Donors were healthy HIV-negative adults with no recently reported acute infections or vaccinations. Every donor was a Caucasian adult living in Nashville, Tennessee, USA. CD4+ T cells were enriched by magnetic negative selection; naive cells were then positively selected on CD45RA, and the negative fraction formed the memory subset. Blood was collected by leukapheresis, and PBMCs were isolated by Ficoll-Histopaque density gradient centrifugation and then cryopreserved in liquid nitrogen vapor phase. Purity and quantity of every magnetically sorted T cell population were checked by analytical flow cytometry. Genomic DNA was isolated from each sorted fraction and quantified by UV absorbance on a Nanodrop 2000c. Using the deep immunoSEQ assay, multiplex PCR amplified TCR CDR3 regions from genomic DNA. Genomic DNA extracted from each cell subset was distributed evenly over all wells of several immunoSEQ 96-well plates, and each plate served as one replicate. For sorted subsets, about 0.2 ug genomic DNA, equal to 30,000 or so T cell genomes, was loaded into each replicate PCR. Purified libraries were quantified with a Qubit 3.0 fluorometer, sized on a Bioanalyzer 2100, and re-quantified with the KAPA Library Quantification kit. Every immunoSEQ 96-well plate was sequenced on a separate single-read 150-cycle Illumina NextSeq 550 flow cell. Per the original workflow: Because the immunoSEQ output included only junctional sequences and no quality scores, the filtering could not be the same as the filtering used for full-length reads. To assign V/J genes and CDR3, sequences were annotated using PyIR, a Python wrapper for IgBLAST v1.9, with IMGT germline references. Reads with weak V/J assignments (E-value above 1e-6), missing CDR3, stop codons, out-of-frame junctions, or ambiguous translated residues were removed. A V3J clonotype was defined by an identical inferred V gene, J gene, and CDR3 amino acid sequence. To compute the percentage overlap between repertoires, the number of shared unique clonotypes was divided by the size of the smaller repertoire. Three approaches were used to assess repertoire richness: RTK rarefaction, the Chao1 estimator, and Recon v2.1 estimates of unobserved clonotypes. OLGA was used to compute generation probabilities for all TCRbeta clonotypes that the gDNA method yielded from a handful of donors. As stored in TCRdb, this immuneACCESS dataset retains in-frame rearrangements with V and J assigned. A fraction of the clones does not appear; measured against another copy, unresolved V genes explain less than half of the discrepancy, and the remainder lacks a known reason. That table is the source of V, J and clone size, and D and trimming were worked out from the DNA. This sample comprises under 2.5 million clones, 85% to 95% of them detected only once. The top ten hold 0.3% to 0.4% of the sample.

Input material: naive CD4+ T cells from PBMCs. In light of the paper, this sample's cell subset or site label describes: CD45RA+ positively selected. The source is a man between 18 and 35 years old in good health. Some clones in this sample may be carry-over from other donors' samples. The chain couples TRBV6-1 to TRBJ2-1; the D gene assignment is perhaps TRBD1 or TRBD2, with each matching 6 bases. The nucleotides are TGTGCCAGCAGTGAAGCCCCGGGGGCAGAGGGTGAGCAGTTCTTC. Translated, this gives CASSEAPGAEGEQFF.